The 7 T cell receptor beta chains listed next were all sequenced from one sample in a study of OX40 agonist ivuxolimab in advanced cancers. Repertoires were generated with immunoSEQ multiplex PCR, while TCRdb's copy carries only in-frame clones and drops some. The sample contains 65,000 to 100,000 clones, approximately 91% of which appear only once. The material was CD4+ or CD8+ T cells sorted from blood, obtained in a trial of the OX40 agonist ivuxolimab. These receptor sequences come from an adult with an advanced solid tumor such as melanoma, head and neck, liver or kidney cancer.

The CDR3 nucleotides are TGTGCCCTTTCCAGCGGGAAATATAACGAGCAGTACTTC. Its translation is CALSSGKYNEQYF. The chain joins TRBV25-1 to TRBJ2-7; 7 nucleotides agree with TRBD2. Germline loops: CDR1 MGHDK, CDR2 SYGVNS. The trim removed 11 bases at V and 5 bases at J, leaving 12 bases unmatched. The CDR3 has 13 amino acids.

The V and J genes are TRBV28 and TRBJ1-1; 7 bases are shared with TRBD1. CDR3 length: 16 amino acids. Germline trimming cut 2 bases from V and 1 base from J; bases unmatched to any gene: 7. Germline lookup yields CDR1 MDHEN and CDR2 SYDVKM. The CDR3 DNA reads as TGTGCCAGCAGTTTACCCCTCGGGACAGCGAACACTGAAGCTTTCTTT. Encoded protein: CASSLPLGTANTEAFF. Together with reference TRBV28 and TRBJ1-1, the CDR3 gives the full variable domain: DVKVTQSSRYLVKRTGEKVFLECVQDMDHENMFWYRQDPGLGLRLIYFSYDVKMKEKGDIPEGYSVSREKKERFSLILESASTNQTSMYLCASSLPLGTANTEAFFGQGTRLTVV.

The V call is TRBV15, the J call TRBJ2-2; 15 bases map to TRBD2. CDR3 length: 17 residues. Trimming at V came to 0 bases and at J to 6 bases, leaving 2 bases not matched to a gene. CDR1 and CDR2 from the germline V gene are LNHNV and YYDKDF (reference sequence). DNA of the CDR3: TGTGCCACCAGCAGAGATCGGACTAGCGGGAGGGCCGGGGAGCTGTTTTTT. Encoded protein: CATSRDRTSGRAGELFF.

V is TRBV5-6 and J is TRBJ1-2; D perhaps matches TRBD1 (5 bases). CDR1 and CDR2 (germline): SGHDT, YYEEEE. The CDR3 covers 13 residues. Trimming removed 6 bases from V and 2 bases from J, with 11 bases in between. The CDR3 sequence: CASTFGANYGYTF. CDR3 sequence (DNA): TGTGCCAGCACCTTCGGGGCAAACTATGGCTACACCTTC.

V is TRBV5-5 and J is TRBJ2-7; 10 bases map to TRBD1. CDR3 length: 14 residues. Germline lookup yields CDR1 SGHKS and CDR2 YYEKEE (reference sequence). V lost 6 bases, J lost 3 bases, and 6 bases stayed unmatched. The CDR3 DNA is TGTGCCAGCACGGACAGGGGGGGAAGCTACGAGCAGTACTTC. Its translation: CASTDRGGSYEQYF.

The chain carries TRBV7-9 and TRBJ1-1; 10 bases agree with TRBD1. CDR1 and CDR2 (germline): SEHNR, FQNEAQ (reference sequence). The CDR3 totals 16 residues. V trimming: 5 bases; J trimming: 6 bases; junction bases outside the gene matches: 12. The CDR3, as DNA: TGTGCCAGCAGCCCCCGACCCCGGGACAGGGGTGCTGAAGCTTTCTTT. Its translation: CASSPRPRDRGAEAFF.

The J gene is TRBJ2-3, the V gene TRBV18, with D hard to call. The V end was cut by 3 bases, the J end by 0 bases, with 10 bases between. The CDR3 runs to 15 residues. Germline assignment: CDR1 KGHSH and CDR2 LQKENI. The CDR3 DNA sequence: TGTGCCAGCTCACCGGCGACTTTAAGCACAGATACGCAGTATTTT. The encoded protein is CASSPATLSTDTQYF.